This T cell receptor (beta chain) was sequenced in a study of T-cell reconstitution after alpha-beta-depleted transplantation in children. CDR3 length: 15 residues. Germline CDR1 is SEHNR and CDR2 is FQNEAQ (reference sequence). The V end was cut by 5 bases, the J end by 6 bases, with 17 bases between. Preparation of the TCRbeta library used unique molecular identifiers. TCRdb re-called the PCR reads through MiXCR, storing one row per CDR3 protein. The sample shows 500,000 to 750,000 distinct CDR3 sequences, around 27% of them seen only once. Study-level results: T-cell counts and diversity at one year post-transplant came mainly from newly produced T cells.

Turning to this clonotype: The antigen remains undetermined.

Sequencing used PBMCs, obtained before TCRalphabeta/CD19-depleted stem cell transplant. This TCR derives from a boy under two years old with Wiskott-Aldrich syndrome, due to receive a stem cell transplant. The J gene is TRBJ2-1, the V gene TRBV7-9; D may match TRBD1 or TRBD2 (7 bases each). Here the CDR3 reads CASSPGGALGNEQFF. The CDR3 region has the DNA TGTGCCAGCAGCCCAGGGGGGGCGTTGGGCAATGAGCAGTTCTTC.